These 32 T cell receptor beta chains were all obtained from the same sample, sequenced in a study of Graves' ophthalmopathy and Graves' hyperthyroidism. For repertoire sequencing, the TCR beta CDR3 regions were amplified from RNA transcripts. RT-PCR with HTBI primers came first, then second-round multiplex PCR. TCRdb independently ran MiXCR on the multiplex PCR reads; one entry per CDR3 protein. The data show some 210,000 distinct CDR3 sequences, 25% to 35% seen once. Sequencing was carried out using peripheral blood. The origin of the receptors is a man aged 50-60 years with Graves' ophthalmopathy.

This clonotype was observed many times. V gene TRBV28 combines with J gene TRBJ2-2; 8 bases align to TRBD1. This CDR3 has 15 residues. CDR1 is MDHEN, CDR2 SYDVKM, per germline. V lost 7 bases and J lost 4; bases outside the gene matches: 8. The CDR3 here is CASNRDRGATGELFF. In DNA, the CDR3 is TGTGCCAGCAATCGCGACAGGGGCGCCACCGGGGAGCTGTTTTTT.

Many counts were recorded for this clonotype. The chain recombines TRBV7-8 with TRBJ2-5, with 8 bases lining up with TRBD2. This CDR3 is built from 15 residues. The ends lost 2 bases at V and 1 base at J; junction bases unmatched: 3. Germline loops: CDR1 SGHVS, CDR2 FQNEAQ. The CDR3, as DNA: TGTGCCAGCAGCTTAAGCCTAGCGGGCCAAGAGACCCAGTACTTC. This sequence encodes CASSLSLAGQETQYF.

Points on this clonotype: Since a much larger clone is just one base distant, this may be a read error. CDR3 protein: CASSEGCNIQYF. In DNA form, the CDR3 reads TGTGCCAGCAGTGAGGGGTGTAACATTCAGTACTTC. This sequence joins TRBV2 and TRBJ2-4; D is unresolved. Germline-derived CDR1 and CDR2 are SNHLY and FYNNEI. Deletions cut 3 bases from V and 7 bases from J, with 7 bases between. The CDR3 is 12 residues long. The complete variable domain, with remaining parts taken from reference TRBV2 and TRBJ2-4, reads EPEVTQTPSHQVTQMGQEVILRCVPISNHLYFYWYRQILGQKVEFLVSFYNNEISEKSEIFDDQFSVERPDGSNFTLKIRSTKLEDSAMYFCASSEGCNIQYFGAGTRLSVL.

This clonotype came up once. The chain is built from TRBV28 and TRBJ2-7, with TRBD2 matching over 11 bases. The CDR3 extends over 16 amino acids. V shed 3 bases and J 3 bases; nucleotides not matched to a gene: 7. The germline gives CDR1 MDHEN, CDR2 SYDVKM. This CDR3 is CASSFPGLAAIYEQYF. The CDR3 bases are TGTGCCAGCAGTTTCCCGGGACTAGCGGCAATCTACGAGCAGTACTTC.

This clonotype was seen ten or more times. V and J are TRBV12-3 or TRBV12-4 and TRBJ2-2; TRBD2 matches at 10 bases. Losses at the gene ends were 6 bases for V and 4 bases for J; bases not matched to a gene: 11. CDR3 size: 17 residues. The CDR3 DNA reads as TGTGCCAGCAGCCAAAACCTAGCGGGAGTTATCACCGGGGAGCTGTTTTTT. Protein sequence: CASSQNLAGVITGELFF.

This clonotype was counted ten times or more. The genes are TRBV4-1 and TRBJ2-6; the D is unclear. V lost 3 bases to trimming and J lost 0 bases, with 9 bases between them. This CDR3 is built from 16 residues. CDR1 and CDR2 (germline): MGHRA, YSYEKL. CDR3 residues: CASSQYGLSGANVLTF. DNA of the CDR3: TGCGCCAGCAGCCAGTATGGCCTCTCTGGGGCCAACGTCCTGACTTTC.

This clonotype was seen at least ten times. The chain employs TRBV2 and TRBJ1-5; maybe TRBD1 (6 bases). The CDR3 loop spans 15 amino acids. Germline V gives CDR1 SNHLY, CDR2 FYNNEI. Trimming took off 3 bases at V and 4 bases at J, with 13 bases between the two ends. CDR3 in amino acids: CASSDARGVNQPQHF. The CDR3 region has the DNA TGTGCCAGCAGTGATGCCAGGGGTGTAAATCAGCCCCAGCATTTT.

This clonotype was counted ten times or more. The gene calls are TRBV20-1 and TRBJ2-7; D may correspond to TRBD1 or TRBD2 (5 bases each). CDR3 length: 13 residues. Germline CDR1 is DFQATT and CDR2 is SNEGSKA (reference sequence). Trimming shortened V by 6 bases and J by 3 bases, and 15 bases separated the two germline ends. The CDR3 loop reads CSAAYGTDYEQYF. CDR3 nucleotides: TGCAGTGCAGCCTACGGGACGGACTACGAGCAGTACTTC.

In its sample, this clonotype was seen a few times. The genes are TRBV30 and TRBJ1-1, with D possibly being TRBD1 (5 bases). V shed 0 bases and J shed 4 bases, with 12 bases lying between them. The CDR3 loop spans 14 amino acids. Germline V gives CDR1 GTSNPN, CDR2 SVGIG (reference sequence). For the CDR3, the DNA is TGTGCCTGGAGTGTGGGCCAGGGAGGCACTGAAGCTTTCTTT. This sequence encodes CAWSVGQGGTEAFF.

This chain joins TRBV20-1 and TRBJ2-7, with 7 bases that match TRBD1. The CDR3 length is 15 residues. CDR1 and CDR2 from the germline V gene are DFQATT and SNEGSKA (reference sequence). The ends lost 0 bases at V and 2 bases at J; junction bases unmatched: 7. This chain's CDR3 is CSARDPDRVPYEQYF. CDR3 coding DNA: TGCAGTGCTAGAGATCCTGACAGGGTACCCTACGAGCAGTACTTC.

Only a few counts were recorded for this clonotype. The chain is built from TRBV13 and TRBJ2-5; 7 bases agree with TRBD2. CDR1 PRHDT and CDR2 FYEKMQ come from the germline V gene (reference sequence). The V gene end was trimmed by 2 bases and the J gene end by 5 bases; junction bases not matched to a gene: 8. The CDR3 loop spans 15 amino acids. The CDR3 DNA reads TGTGCCAGCAGCTTATCTGGCGGGAGTCGGGAGACCCAGTACTTC. It is translated as CASSLSGGSRETQYF.

This clonotype was detected ten times or more. The V call is TRBV7-2, the J call TRBJ2-6, with TRBD2 identical over 14 bases. The ends lost 4 bases at V and 0 bases at J; junction bases unmatched: 8. Per germline, CDR1 SGHTA and CDR2 FQGNSA. The CDR3 covers 20 residues. The DNA of the CDR3 is TGTGCCAGCAGCTACGGACTAGCGGGAGGCCTTAACTCTGGGGCCAACGTCCTGACTTTC. Its protein product is CASSYGLAGGLNSGANVLTF.

This clonotype came up many times. The chain joins TRBV5-1 to TRBJ2-7, with 8 bases identical to TRBD1. CDR3 length: 14 residues. The V and J ends lost 3 bases and 2 bases, in that order; junction bases with no gene match: 4. Per the germline V gene, CDR1 is SGHRS and CDR2 is YFSETQ. The CDR3 loop is CASSSGQGAYEQYF. CDR3 DNA: TGCGCCAGCAGCTCCGGACAGGGTGCCTACGAGCAGTACTTC.

This clonotype came up many times. The V and J genes are TRBV7-3 and TRBJ2-5, with D hard to call. Germline CDR1 and CDR2: SGHTA and FQGTGA. V shed 5 bases and J shed 7 bases, with 11 bases lying between them. CDR3 length equals 12 residues. CDR3 in DNA: TGTGCCAGCAGCCAAACAAAGGGGACCCAGTACTTC. Protein: CASSQTKGTQYF.

The V gene is TRBV6-1, the J gene TRBJ1-3; 8 bases are a match to TRBD1. CDR1 and CDR2 (germline): MNHNS, SASEGT. The ends lost 6 bases at V and 5 bases at J; junction bases unmatched: 6. The CDR3 contains 14 residues. This chain's CDR3 is CASSIDRGRNTIYF. CDR3 sequence (DNA): TGTGCCAGCAGCATTGACAGGGGCCGAAACACCATATATTTT.

V usage is TRBV24-1 and J usage is TRBJ1-5; possibly TRBD1 for D (5 bases). The germline CDR1 and CDR2 sequences are KGHDR and SFDVKD. The CDR3 sequence is 15 residues long. The V and J ends lost 4 bases and 4 bases respectively, with 13 bases between them. Here the CDR3 reads CATSDGDRPNQPQHF. In DNA form, the CDR3 reads TGTGCCACCAGTGACGGCGACAGACCGAATCAGCCCCAGCATTTT.

This clonotype was seen ten or more times. The chain links TRBV28 to TRBJ2-2, with TRBD2 matching over 7 bases. J lost 10 bases, V lost 5 bases, and 10 bases had no gene match. From germline, CDR1 is MDHEN and CDR2 SYDVKM. The CDR3 runs 14 residues. The CDR3 here is CASSLSGRAEELFF. The CDR3 DNA reads TGTGCCAGCAGTCTTAGTGGGAGGGCCGAGGAGCTGTTTTTT. The variable domain in full, with the rest retrieved from reference TRBV28 and TRBJ2-2, is DVKVTQSSRYLVKRTGEKVFLECVQDMDHENMFWYRQDPGLGLRLIYFSYDVKMKEKGDIPEGYSVSREKKERFSLILESASTNQTSMYLCASSLSGRAEELFFGEGSRLTVL.

This chain joins TRBV4-2 and TRBJ1-2; 9 nucleotides match TRBD1. J lost 5 bases, V lost 2 bases, and 3 bases had no gene match. The CDR3 loop spans 14 amino acids. The germline V gene encodes CDR1 LGHNA and CDR2 YNFKEQ. The CDR3 DNA reads TGTGCCAGCAGCCAACCGGGACAGGGATATGGCTACACCTTC. Protein: CASSQPGQGYGYTF.

In this sample, this clonotype turned up once. This chain uses TRBV6-5 with TRBJ1-3, with TRBD1 matching over 9 bases. The V segment lost 6 bases and the J segment 4 bases; nucleotides outside the gene matches: 13. There are 17 residues in the CDR3. CDR1 and CDR2 from the germline V gene are MNHEY and SVGAGI. The CDR3 DNA is TGTGCCAGCAGCTACATCCCGGGACAGGGAACAGGAAACACCATATATTTT. Amino acid sequence: CASSYIPGQGTGNTIYF.

This clonotype has at least ten counts. The chain is built from TRBV5-1 and TRBJ2-7; 8 nucleotides match TRBD2. Germline V lookup: CDR1 SGHRS, CDR2 YFSETQ. The CDR3 is 15 amino acids. With 4 bases clipped from V and 5 bases from J, the junction kept 11 bases outside the gene matches. CDR3 protein: CASSRQSAGLDEQYF. The CDR3 DNA reads as TGCGCCAGCAGCCGACAGAGTGCGGGACTAGACGAGCAGTACTTC.

This clonotype was counted ten times or more. This chain links TRBV2 with TRBJ1-3; D is ambiguous. Germline CDR1 and CDR2: SNHLY and FYNNEI. The CDR3 is 16 residues long. Trimming removed 6 bases from V and 0 bases from J, with 15 bases in between. DNA for the CDR3: TGTGCCAGCAGGACGGGTGTGGGGAGCTCTGGAAACACCATATATTTT. Translated, it gives CASRTGVGSSGNTIYF.

V gene TRBV27 combines with J gene TRBJ2-7; 8 nucleotides align to TRBD2. The J segment lost 2 bases and the V segment lost 2 bases, leaving 5 bases of the junction unmatched. This CDR3 comprises 15 residues. Germline V gives CDR1 MNHEY, CDR2 SMNVEV (reference sequence). The CDR3 is CASSLRGTRTYEQYF. CDR3 sequence (DNA): TGTGCCAGCAGTTTAAGGGGGACTAGAACCTACGAGCAGTACTTC.

The chain employs TRBV19 and TRBJ2-5, with TRBD2 matching over 10 bases. Per germline, CDR1 LNHDA and CDR2 SQIVND (reference sequence). This CDR3 is 13 amino acids long. V gave up 9 bases and J gave up 7 bases; unmatched junction bases: 8. This CDR3 is CASRGTSDGTQYF. CDR3 nucleotides: TGTGCCAGCAGAGGGACTAGCGACGGGACCCAGTACTTC.

In this sample, this clonotype turned up many times. V gene TRBV6-2 or TRBV6-3 combines with J gene TRBJ2-2; 12 nucleotides match TRBD2. CDR3 length: 19 residues. Germline CDR1 reads MNHEY; CDR2 reads SVGEGT. Trimming cost V 2 bases and J 0 bases; bases outside gene matches: 7. As DNA, the CDR3 is TGTGCCAGCAGTTACCCCTCGACTAGCGGGAGCGCGAACACCGGGGAGCTGTTTTTT. It is translated as CASSYPSTSGSANTGELFF.

This clonotype was found many times. J is TRBJ2-7 and V is TRBV7-2; TRBD1 matches 9 bases. V was clipped by 6 bases and J by 7 bases; unmatched bases: 13. The CDR3 extends over 15 amino acids. Germline CDR1 and CDR2: SGHTA and FQGNSA. This chain's CDR3 is CASSSSGTGRREQYF. The CDR3, as DNA: TGTGCCAGCAGTTCATCCGGGACAGGGAGACGGGAGCAGTACTTC.

The table lists this clonotype with many counts. The chain employs TRBV10-1 and TRBJ2-3; TRBD2 aligns across 12 bases. Per germline, CDR1 WNHNN and CDR2 SYGVQD (reference sequence). The J segment lost 3 bases and the V segment lost 0 bases, leaving 10 bases of the junction unmatched. The CDR3 totals 19 residues. CDR3 amino acids: CASSESVLAGGDETDTQYF. The CDR3 DNA follows: TGCGCCAGCAGTGAGTCGGTCCTAGCGGGAGGGGATGAAACAGATACGCAGTATTTT.

The rearrangement uses TRBV6-1 and TRBJ1-2; the D is unclear. The CDR3 covers 12 residues. Per germline, CDR1 MNHNS and CDR2 SASEGT. V lost 8 bases, J lost 2 bases, and 9 bases lay in between. CDR3 nucleotides: TGTGCCAGCGTGCCGGAAAACTATGGCTACACCTTC. It codes for CASVPENYGYTF.

J is TRBJ1-1 and V is TRBV6-1; no firm D call. CDR1 and CDR2 (germline): MNHNS, SASEGT. Trimming pared 6 bases from V and 6 bases from J, leaving 17 bases between. This CDR3 comprises 14 residues. The CDR3 loop reads CASSAGLQHAEAFF. In DNA form, the CDR3 reads TGTGCCAGCAGCGCCGGGCTCCAGCACGCTGAAGCTTTCTTT.

This clonotype occurred many times. The chain couples TRBV6-2 or TRBV6-3 to TRBJ1-5; possible D gene TRBD1, 5 bases. In germline, CDR1 is MNHEY, CDR2 SVGEGT. The germline V and J ends were trimmed by 5 bases and 3 bases, with 8 bases remaining between them. This CDR3 contains 13 residues. The CDR3 spells CASSRQTNQPQHF. Here the CDR3 DNA reads TGTGCCAGCAGTCGACAGACCAATCAGCCCCAGCATTTT.

The rearrangement uses TRBV6-1 and TRBJ1-1; TRBD1 is a possible D gene (5 bases). Deletions cut 11 bases from V and 2 bases from J, with 15 bases between. Looked up from germline, CDR1 is MNHNS and CDR2 is SASEGT. The CDR3 is 13 amino acids. In DNA, the CDR3 is TGTGCCGGATCACCCACAGGCAACACTGAAGCTTTCTTT. It codes for CAGSPTGNTEAFF.

The rearrangement joins TRBV20-1 to TRBJ2-7; 14 nucleotides align to TRBD2. After removal of 7 bases from V and 5 bases from J, the junction contained 4 bases not matched to a gene. CDR3 length: 13 amino acids. Germline lookup yields CDR1 DFQATT and CDR2 SNEGSKA (reference sequence). The CDR3 DNA is TGCAGTGGGAGGGGACTAGCGGGAGACGAGCAGTACTTC. Protein product: CSGRGLAGDEQYF.

Ten or more counts support this clonotype. The gene calls are TRBV19 and TRBJ1-1; D is perhaps TRBD1 (5 bases). Germline-derived CDR1 and CDR2 are LNHDA and SQIVND (reference sequence). Trimming stripped 4 bases from V and 7 bases from J, with 13 bases between. This CDR3 comprises 13 residues. CDR3 in DNA: TGTGCCAGTAGTACTAACCGGGACGGTGAAGCTTTCTTT. This encodes CASSTNRDGEAFF. Together with reference TRBV19 and TRBJ1-1, the CDR3 gives the full variable domain: DGGITQSPKYLFRKEGQNVTLSCEQNLNHDAMYWYRQDPGQGLRLIYYSQIVNDFQKGDIAEGYSVSREKKESFPLTVTSAQKNPTAFYLCASSTNRDGEAFFGQGTRLTVV.